This TCR beta chain was sequenced for a study of shared clonotypes between healthy human individuals. General study results and limits: A reduction in generation probabilities was seen for non-shared clonotypes relative to those shared by all four donors.

Deep was the level used in running the assay. Repertoires were generated with immunoSEQ multiplex PCR, while TCRdb's copy carries only in-frame clones and drops some. The sample holds some 2 million clones, roughly 95% seen once. Only CD45RO-negative cells positively selected for CCR7 counted as naive CD8 cells, so terminally differentiated effector memory CD45RA+ cells were excluded. A note on this clone: What it recognizes is unknown. The identical CDR3 is also encoded by other nucleotide sequences in the sample.

Trimming pared 2 bases from V and 3 bases from J, leaving 7 bases between. Looked up from germline, CDR1 is MNHEY and CDR2 is SMNVEV (reference sequence). The CDR3 has 13 residues. The source of this sequence is a man younger than 35 in good health. Sequenced sample: naive CD8+ T cells sorted from blood. This chain connects TRBV27 to TRBJ1-1; D is ambiguous. The CDR3, as DNA: TGTGCCAGCAGTTTAGGGAGGGACACTGAAGCTTTCTTT. Its protein product is CASSLGRDTEAFF.